This T cell receptor beta chain was recovered during a study of blood T cell repertoires in COVID-19. Study as a whole: Whether acute or convalescent, the COVID-19 samples came from the United States, Italy and Spain.

Enrolment of Seattle patients took place during active infection, and they were followed longitudinally. In the study's own analysis: Amplification with reference gene primers provided the estimates of nucleated cell counts. TCRdb keeps only in-frame clones here, not all; method: immunoSEQ multiplex PCR. That table gives V, J and clone size, and the DNA gave D and trimming. The sample lists roughly 250,000 clones; 70% to 90% were seen once. The TCR originated in a human donor with COVID-19, enrolled during active disease. The donor label of this sample is uncertain. Sequencing used peripheral blood.

CDR3 amino acids: CASSLTGGVASGNTIYF. DNA of the CDR3: TGTGCCAGCAGCTTAACGGGGGGCGTTGCCTCTGGAAACACCATATATTTT. This sequence joins TRBV7-8 and TRBJ1-3; weak D call: TRBD1 (6 bases). This CDR3 has 17 residues. V lost 2 bases and J 0 bases, leaving 14 bases between the germline ends. Germline loops: CDR1 SGHVS, CDR2 FQNEAQ.